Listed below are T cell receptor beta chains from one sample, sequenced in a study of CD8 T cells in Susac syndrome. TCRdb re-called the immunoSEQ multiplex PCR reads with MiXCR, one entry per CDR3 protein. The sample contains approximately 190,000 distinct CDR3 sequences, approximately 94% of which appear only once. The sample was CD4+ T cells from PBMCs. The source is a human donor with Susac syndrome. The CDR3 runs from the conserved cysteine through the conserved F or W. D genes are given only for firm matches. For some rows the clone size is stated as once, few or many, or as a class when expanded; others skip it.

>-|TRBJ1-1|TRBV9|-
TGTGCCAGCCGCCGGCAGGAGAACACTGAAGCTTTCTTT
CASRRQENTEAFF
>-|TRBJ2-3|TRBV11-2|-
TGTGCCAGCAGCCTCCGTGCCAATACGCAGTATTTT
CASSLRANTQYF
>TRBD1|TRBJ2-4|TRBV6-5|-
TGTGCCAGCGGGCGACAGGGGATAGCCAAAAACATTCAGTACTTC
CASGRQGIAKNIQYF
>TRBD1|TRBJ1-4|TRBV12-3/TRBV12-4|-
TGTGCCAGCAACAGGGGGATTGGGGAAAAACTGTTTTTT
CASNRGIGEKLFF
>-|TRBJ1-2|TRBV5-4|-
TGTGCCAGCAGCTTCCAGGGTGACGGCTATGGCTACACCTTC
CASSFQGDGYGYTF
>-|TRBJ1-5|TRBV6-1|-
TGTGCCAGCAGTGAAGACCCAGGGTTTTGGAATCAGCCCCAGCATTTT
CASSEDPGFWNQPQHF
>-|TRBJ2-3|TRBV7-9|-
TGTGCCAGCAGCCCCTCACGAGGGCGGGGCACAGATACGCAGTATTTT
CASSPSRGRGTDTQYF
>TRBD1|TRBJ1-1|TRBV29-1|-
TGCAGCTGGACCCCCGGGACAGCGAACACTGAAGCTTTCTTT
CSWTPGTANTEAFF
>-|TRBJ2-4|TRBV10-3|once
TGTGCCTCCCGTCCCGGACCGGGGGACATTCAGTACTTC
CASRPGPGDIQYF
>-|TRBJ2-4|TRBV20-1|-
TGCAGTGCTAGTGTCCTAGCCAAAAACATTCAGTACTTC
CSASVLAKNIQYF
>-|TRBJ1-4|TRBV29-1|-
TGCAGCGTTGAAACTAATGAAAAACTGTTTTTT
CSVETNEKLFF
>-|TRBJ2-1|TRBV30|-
TGTGCCTGGAATAGGGGGGGCCTCTACAATGAGCAGTTCTTC
CAWNRGGLYNEQFF
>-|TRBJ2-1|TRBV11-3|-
TGTGCCAGCAGTCATAACGGGGTTGAGCAGTTCTTC
CASSHNGVEQFF
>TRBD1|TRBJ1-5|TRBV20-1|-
TGCAGTGCTAGAACCGGGACAGGGGTTCAGCCCCAGCATTTT
CSARTGTGVQPQHF
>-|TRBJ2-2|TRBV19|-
TGTGCCAGTAGTATTTTCCCCGGGGAGCTGTTTTTT
CASSIFPGELFF
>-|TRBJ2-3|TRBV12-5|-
TGTGCTAGTGGTAGGGGGGCGGATACGCAGTATTTT
CASGRGADTQYF
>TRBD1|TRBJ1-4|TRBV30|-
TGTGCCTGGAGAGAAGGGACAGGCCCTAATGAAAAACTGTTTTTT
CAWREGTGPNEKLFF
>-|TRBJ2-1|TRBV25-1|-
TGTGCCAGCGCCACCGGGGTGGCCTTCGATGAGCAGTTCTTC
CASATGVAFDEQFF
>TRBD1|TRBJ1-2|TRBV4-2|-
TGTGCCAGCAGCCAAGCCCATGCAGGGGGCGGGCATGGCTACACCTTC
CASSQAHAGGGHGYTF
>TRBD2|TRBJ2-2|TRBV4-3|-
TGCGCCAGCAGCCAAGAATCTCAGCTTACTAGCGGGGGCACCGGGGAGCTGTTTTTT
CASSQESQLTSGGTGELFF
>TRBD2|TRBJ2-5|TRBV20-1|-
TGCAGTGCCAGTTACGTGAGCGGGGGGGGAGAGACCCAGTACTTC
CSASYVSGGGETQYF
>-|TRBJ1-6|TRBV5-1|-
TGCGCCAGCAGCGCGGACGGGAGACCTAATTCACCCCTCCACTTT
CASSADGRPNSPLHF
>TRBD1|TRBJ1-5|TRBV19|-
TGTGCCAGTAGTATCCCCGGACAGGGGACGGGCAATCAGCCCCAGCATTTT
CASSIPGQGTGNQPQHF
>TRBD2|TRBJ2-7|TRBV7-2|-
TGTGCCAGCAGGTCATCCCCGGGGGGGCCTAGCGAGCAGTACTTC
CASRSSPGGPSEQYF
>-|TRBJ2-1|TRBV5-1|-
TGCGCCAGCACCCCAACAGGGCGCTCCTACAATGAGCAGTTCTTC
CASTPTGRSYNEQFF
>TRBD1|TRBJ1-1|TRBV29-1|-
TGCAGCGTCCAAGGGACAGGGGAGACTGAAGCTTTCTTT
CSVQGTGETEAFF
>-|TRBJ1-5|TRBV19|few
TGTGCCAGTAGTTCGACGTATAGCAATCAGCCCCAGCATTTT
CASSSTYSNQPQHF
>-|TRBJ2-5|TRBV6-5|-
TGTGCCAGCAGCCGACACCCCGGGGCCCAGTACTTC
CASSRHPGAQYF
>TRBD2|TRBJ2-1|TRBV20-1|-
TGCAGTGCAGGAGGAGGGCGGGGGGGCCACTATGAGCAGTTCTTC
CSAGGGRGGHYEQFF
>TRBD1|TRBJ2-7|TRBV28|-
TGTGCCAGCAGAACCGGGACAGCCTACGAGCAGTACTTC
CASRTGTAYEQYF
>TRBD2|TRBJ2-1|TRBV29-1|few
TGCAGCGTTGGTCTAGCGGGGGGCCATGAGCAGTTCTTC
CSVGLAGGHEQFF
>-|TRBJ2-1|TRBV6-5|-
TGTGCATCTACTCGGGGTCCCCCGGGTGAGCAGTTCTTC
CASTRGPPGEQFF
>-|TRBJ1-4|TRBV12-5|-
TGTGCTTCTCAGGGCGTTGAAAAACTGTTTTTT
CASQGVEKLFF
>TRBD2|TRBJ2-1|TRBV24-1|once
TGTGCCACCAGTGACCCTAGCGGGGGGGCCATGGAGGTTAAGTTCTTC
CATSDPSGGAMEVKFF
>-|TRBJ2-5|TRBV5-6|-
TGTGCCAGCAGCTTGGCGCACCAAGAGACCCAGTACTTC
CASSLAHQETQYF
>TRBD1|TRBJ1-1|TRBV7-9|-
TGTGCCAGCAGTCTTGACAGGGGATCCGCTGAAGCTTTCTTT
CASSLDRGSAEAFF
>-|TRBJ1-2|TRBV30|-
TGTGCCCGGGAGGGTTCTGATGGCTACACCTTC
CAREGSDGYTF
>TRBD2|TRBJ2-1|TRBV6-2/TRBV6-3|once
TGTGCCAGCAGACTTAGCGGGGGACACAATGAGCAGTTCTTC
CASRLSGGHNEQFF
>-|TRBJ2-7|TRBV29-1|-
TGCAGCGTTGTTAGCAGTTCCTACGAGCAGTACTTC
CSVVSSSYEQYF
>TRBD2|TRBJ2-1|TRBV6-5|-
TGTGCCAGCAGTTACTCGGCCGGACTAGCGGGCTACAATGAGCAGTTCTTC
CASSYSAGLAGYNEQFF
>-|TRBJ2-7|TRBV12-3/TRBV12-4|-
TGTGCCAGTTTCTTGGGAGACAGACAATTACCCTACGAGCAGTACTTC
CASFLGDRQLPYEQYF
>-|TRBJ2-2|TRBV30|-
TGTGCCTGGATATCCAGGCCCCAGAACACCGGGGAGCTGTTTTTT
CAWISRPQNTGELFF
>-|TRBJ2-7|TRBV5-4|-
TGTGCCAGCAGCTTGTTTGGGACTCTCGAGCAGTACTTC
CASSLFGTLEQYF
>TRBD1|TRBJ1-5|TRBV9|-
TGTGCCAGCAGCGAGGGGACAGGGCAGGAGCCCCAGCATTTT
CASSEGTGQEPQHF
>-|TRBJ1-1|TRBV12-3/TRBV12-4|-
TGTGCCAGCAGCCGACAGCCCCAGGGCACTGAAGCTTTCTTT
CASSRQPQGTEAFF
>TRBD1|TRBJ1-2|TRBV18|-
TGTGCCAGCTCACCACTGACAGGGGAAGGCTACACCTTC
CASSPLTGEGYTF
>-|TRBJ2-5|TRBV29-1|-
TGCAGCGTTGACCCTAGCGTCCAAGAGACCCAGTACTTC
CSVDPSVQETQYF
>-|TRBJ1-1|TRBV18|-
TGTGCCAGCTCACCTATCCGCCTGGGTATGAACACTGAAGCTTTCTTT
CASSPIRLGMNTEAFF